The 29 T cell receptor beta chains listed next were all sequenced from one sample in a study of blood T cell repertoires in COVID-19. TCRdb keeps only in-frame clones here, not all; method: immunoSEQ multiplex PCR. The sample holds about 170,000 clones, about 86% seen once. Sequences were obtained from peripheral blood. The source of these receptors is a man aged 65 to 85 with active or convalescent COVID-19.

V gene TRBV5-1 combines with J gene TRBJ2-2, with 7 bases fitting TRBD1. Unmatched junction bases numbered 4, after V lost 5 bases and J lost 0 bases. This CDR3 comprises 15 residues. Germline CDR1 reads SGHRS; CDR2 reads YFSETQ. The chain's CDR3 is CASRKGASNTGELFF. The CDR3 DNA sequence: TGCGCCAGCAGGAAGGGGGCGTCGAACACCGGGGAGCTGTTTTTT.

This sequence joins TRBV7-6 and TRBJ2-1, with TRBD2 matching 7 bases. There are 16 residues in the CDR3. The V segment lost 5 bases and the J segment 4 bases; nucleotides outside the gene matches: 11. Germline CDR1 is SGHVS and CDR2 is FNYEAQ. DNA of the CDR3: TGTGCCAGCAGCCGACAGTCGAGCGGGACTTACAATGAGCAGTTCTTC. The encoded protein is CASSRQSSGTYNEQFF.

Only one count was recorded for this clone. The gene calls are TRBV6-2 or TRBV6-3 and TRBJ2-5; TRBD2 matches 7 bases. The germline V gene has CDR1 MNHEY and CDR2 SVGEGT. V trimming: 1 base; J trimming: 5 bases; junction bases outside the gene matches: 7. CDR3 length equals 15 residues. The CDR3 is CASSYFGGSRETQYF. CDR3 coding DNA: TGTGCCAGCAGTTACTTCGGGGGGTCTCGGGAGACCCAGTACTTC.

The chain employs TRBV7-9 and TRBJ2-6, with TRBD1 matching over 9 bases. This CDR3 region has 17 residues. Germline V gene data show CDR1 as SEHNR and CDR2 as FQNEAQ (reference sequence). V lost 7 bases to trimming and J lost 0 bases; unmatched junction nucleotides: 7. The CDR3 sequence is CASTPGQGLSGANVLTF. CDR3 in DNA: TGTGCCAGCACCCCGGGACAGGGCCTCTCTGGGGCCAACGTCCTGACTTTC. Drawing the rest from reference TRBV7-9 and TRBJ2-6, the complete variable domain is DTGVSQNPRHKITKRGQNVTFRCDPISEHNRLYWYRQTLGQGPEFLTYFQNEAQLEKSRLLSDRFSAERPKGSFSTLEIQRTEQGDSAMYLCASTPGQGLSGANVLTFGAGSRLTVL.

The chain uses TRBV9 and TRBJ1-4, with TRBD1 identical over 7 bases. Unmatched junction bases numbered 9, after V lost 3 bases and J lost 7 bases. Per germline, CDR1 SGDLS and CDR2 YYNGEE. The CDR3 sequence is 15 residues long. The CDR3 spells CASSETNRGFEKLFF. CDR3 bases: TGTGCCAGCAGCGAAACGAACAGGGGATTTGAAAAACTGTTTTTT.

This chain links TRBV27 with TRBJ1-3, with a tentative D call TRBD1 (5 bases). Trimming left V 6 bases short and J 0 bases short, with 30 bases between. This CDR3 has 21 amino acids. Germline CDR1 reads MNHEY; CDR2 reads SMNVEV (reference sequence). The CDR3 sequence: CASSPLRGPEPPDYSGNTIYF. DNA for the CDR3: TGTGCCAGCAGCCCACTAAGGGGACCCGAACCCCCGGACTACTCTGGAAACACCATATATTTT.

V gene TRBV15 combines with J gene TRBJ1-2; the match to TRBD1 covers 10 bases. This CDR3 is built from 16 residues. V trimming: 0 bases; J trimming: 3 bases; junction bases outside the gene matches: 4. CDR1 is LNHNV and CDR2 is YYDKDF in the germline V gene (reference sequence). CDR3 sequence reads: CATSRDRGQGYYGYTF. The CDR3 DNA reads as TGTGCCACCAGCAGAGATCGGGGACAGGGGTACTATGGCTACACCTTC. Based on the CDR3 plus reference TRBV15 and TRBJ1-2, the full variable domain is DAMVIQNPRYQVTQFGKPVTLSCSQTLNHNVMYWYQQKSSQAPKLLFHYYDKDFNNEADTPDNFQSRRPNTSFCFLDIRSPGLGDTAMYLCATSRDRGQGYYGYTFGSGTRLTVV.

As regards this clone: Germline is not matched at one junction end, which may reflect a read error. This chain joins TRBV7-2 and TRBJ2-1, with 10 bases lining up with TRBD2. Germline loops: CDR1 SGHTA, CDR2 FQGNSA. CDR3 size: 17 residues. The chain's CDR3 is CASSWSLYGLADNGGLF. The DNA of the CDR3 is TGTGCCAGCAGCTGGTCCTTATATGGACTAGCGGACAACGGCGGGCTCTTC.

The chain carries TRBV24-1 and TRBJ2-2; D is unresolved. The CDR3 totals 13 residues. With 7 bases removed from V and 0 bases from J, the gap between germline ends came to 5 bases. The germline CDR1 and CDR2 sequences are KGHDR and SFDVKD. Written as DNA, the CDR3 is TGTGCCACCAGAACACCGAACACCGGGGAGCTGTTTTTT. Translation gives CATRTPNTGELFF.

The CDR3, as DNA: TGTGCCAGCAGCTCTGGGGCGGCAGGGGTTAGATCTGAAGCTTTCTTT. The encoded protein is CASSSGAAGVRSEAFF. The genes are TRBV7-6 and TRBJ1-1, with D possibly matching TRBD1 (6 bases). The CDR3 is made up of 16 amino acids. Germline V gene lookup returns CDR1 SGHVS and CDR2 FNYEAQ. V lost 4 bases and J 6 bases, leaving 21 bases between the germline ends.

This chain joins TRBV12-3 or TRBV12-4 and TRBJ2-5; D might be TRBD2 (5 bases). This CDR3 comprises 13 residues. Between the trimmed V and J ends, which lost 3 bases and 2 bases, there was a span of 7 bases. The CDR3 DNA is TGTGCCAGCAGTTTGGGCGGGCAAGAGACCCAGTACTTC. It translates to CASSLGGQETQYF.

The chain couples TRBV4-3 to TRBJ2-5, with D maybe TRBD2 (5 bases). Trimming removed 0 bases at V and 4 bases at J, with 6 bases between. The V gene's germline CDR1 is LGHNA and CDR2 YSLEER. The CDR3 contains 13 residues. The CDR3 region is CASSQDEGETQYF. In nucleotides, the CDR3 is TGCGCCAGCAGCCAAGATGAGGGAGAGACCCAGTACTTC.

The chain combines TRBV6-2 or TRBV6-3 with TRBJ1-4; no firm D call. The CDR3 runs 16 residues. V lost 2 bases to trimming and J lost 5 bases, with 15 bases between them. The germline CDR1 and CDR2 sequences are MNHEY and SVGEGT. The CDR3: CASSYLPQKTNEKLFF. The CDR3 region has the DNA TGTGCCAGCAGTTACCTCCCCCAGAAAACCAATGAAAAACTGTTTTTT.

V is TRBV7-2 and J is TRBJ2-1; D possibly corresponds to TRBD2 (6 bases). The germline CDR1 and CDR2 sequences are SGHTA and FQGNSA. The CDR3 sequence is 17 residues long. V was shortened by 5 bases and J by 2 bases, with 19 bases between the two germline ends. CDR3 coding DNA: TGTGCCAGCAGCCCCGCGCGGGGTCCTAGGGCCTACAATGAGCAGTTCTTC. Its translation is CASSPARGPRAYNEQFF.

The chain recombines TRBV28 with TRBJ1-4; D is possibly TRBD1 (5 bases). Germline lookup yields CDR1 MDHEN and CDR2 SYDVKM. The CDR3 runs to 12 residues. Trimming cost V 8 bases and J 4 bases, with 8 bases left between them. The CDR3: CASGAYNEKLFF. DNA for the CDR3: TGTGCCAGCGGGGCCTATAATGAAAAACTGTTTTTT.

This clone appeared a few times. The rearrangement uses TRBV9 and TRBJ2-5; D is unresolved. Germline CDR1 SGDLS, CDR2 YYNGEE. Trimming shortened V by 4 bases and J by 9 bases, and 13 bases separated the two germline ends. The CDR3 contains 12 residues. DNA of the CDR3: TGTGCCAGCAGCTCGGATCTCCGGGCCCAGTACTTC. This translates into CASSSDLRAQYF.

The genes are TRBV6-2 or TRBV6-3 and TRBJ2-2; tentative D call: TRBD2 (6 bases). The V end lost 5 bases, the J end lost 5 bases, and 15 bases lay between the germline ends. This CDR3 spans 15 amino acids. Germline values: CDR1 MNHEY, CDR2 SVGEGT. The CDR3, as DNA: TGTGCCAGCAGTCAGACGGGAGTGCGTACCGGGGAGCTGTTTTTT. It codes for CASSQTGVRTGELFF.

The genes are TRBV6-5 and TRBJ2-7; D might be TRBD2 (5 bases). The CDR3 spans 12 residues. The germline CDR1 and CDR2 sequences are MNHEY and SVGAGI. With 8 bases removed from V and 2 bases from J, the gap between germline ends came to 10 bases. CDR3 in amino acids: CASGMRAYEQYF. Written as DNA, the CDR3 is TGTGCCAGCGGGATGAGGGCCTACGAGCAGTACTTC.

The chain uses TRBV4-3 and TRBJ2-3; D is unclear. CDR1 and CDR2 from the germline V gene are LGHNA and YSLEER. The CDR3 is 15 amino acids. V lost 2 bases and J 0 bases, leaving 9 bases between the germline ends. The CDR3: CASSQSAVSTDTQYF. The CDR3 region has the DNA TGCGCCAGCAGCCAAAGTGCGGTGAGCACAGATACGCAGTATTTT.

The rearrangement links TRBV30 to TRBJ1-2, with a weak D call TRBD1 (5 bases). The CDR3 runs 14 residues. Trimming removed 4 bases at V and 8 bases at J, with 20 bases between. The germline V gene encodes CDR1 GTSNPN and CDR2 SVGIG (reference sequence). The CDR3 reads CAWTALLQGKGYTF. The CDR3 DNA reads TGTGCCTGGACCGCACTATTGCAGGGTAAAGGCTACACCTTC.

The CDR3 here is CASSLASGVGGNEQFF. The DNA for the CDR3 is TGCGCCAGCAGCTTGGCATCAGGGGTAGGAGGCAATGAGCAGTTCTTC. This rearrangement joins TRBV5-1 to TRBJ2-1, with D maybe TRBD1 (6 bases). CDR1 and CDR2 (germline): SGHRS, YFSETQ. The CDR3 loop spans 16 amino acids. V shed 0 bases and J shed 6 bases, with 16 bases lying between them.

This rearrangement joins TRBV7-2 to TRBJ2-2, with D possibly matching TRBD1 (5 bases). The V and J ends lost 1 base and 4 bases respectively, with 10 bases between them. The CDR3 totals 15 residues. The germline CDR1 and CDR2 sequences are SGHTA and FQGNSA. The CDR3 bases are TGTGCCAGCAGCTTAGTTCAGGGTGGCACCGGGGAGCTGTTTTTT. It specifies CASSLVQGGTGELFF.

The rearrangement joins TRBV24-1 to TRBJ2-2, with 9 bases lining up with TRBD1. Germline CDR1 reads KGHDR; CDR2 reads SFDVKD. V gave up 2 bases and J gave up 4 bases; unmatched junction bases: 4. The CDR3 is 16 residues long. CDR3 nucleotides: TGTGCCACCAGTGATTCACGGACAGGGGTCACCGGGGAGCTGTTTTTT. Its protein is CATSDSRTGVTGELFF.

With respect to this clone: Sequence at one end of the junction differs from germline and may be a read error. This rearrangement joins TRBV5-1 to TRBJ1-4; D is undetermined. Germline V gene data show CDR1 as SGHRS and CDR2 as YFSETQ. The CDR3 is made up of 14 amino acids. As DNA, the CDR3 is TGCGCCAGCAGCTTGGGGGCCGGCCGTGAAAACCTGTTTTTT. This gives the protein CASSLGAGRENLFF.

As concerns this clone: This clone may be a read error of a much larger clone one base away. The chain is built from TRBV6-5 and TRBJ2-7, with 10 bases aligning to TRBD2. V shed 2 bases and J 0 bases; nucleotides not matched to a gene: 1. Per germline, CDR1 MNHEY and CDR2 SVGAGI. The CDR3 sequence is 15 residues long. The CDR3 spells CASSYGTSVSYEQYF. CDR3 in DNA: TGTGCCAGCAGTTACGGGACTAGCGTCTCCTACGAGCAGTACTTC.

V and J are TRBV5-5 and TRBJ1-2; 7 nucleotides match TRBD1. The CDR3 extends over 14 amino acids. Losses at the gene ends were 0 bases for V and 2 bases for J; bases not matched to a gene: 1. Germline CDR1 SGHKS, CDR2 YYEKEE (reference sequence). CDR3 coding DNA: TGTGCCAGCAGCTTGGCGGGACAGAACTATGGCTACACCTTC. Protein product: CASSLAGQNYGYTF.

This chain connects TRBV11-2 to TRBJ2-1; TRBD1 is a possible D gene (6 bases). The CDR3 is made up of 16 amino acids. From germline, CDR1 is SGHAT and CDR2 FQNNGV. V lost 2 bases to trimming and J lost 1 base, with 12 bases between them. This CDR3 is CASSLTLQGSYNEQFF. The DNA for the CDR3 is TGTGCCAGCAGCTTAACCCTACAGGGATCCTACAATGAGCAGTTCTTC.

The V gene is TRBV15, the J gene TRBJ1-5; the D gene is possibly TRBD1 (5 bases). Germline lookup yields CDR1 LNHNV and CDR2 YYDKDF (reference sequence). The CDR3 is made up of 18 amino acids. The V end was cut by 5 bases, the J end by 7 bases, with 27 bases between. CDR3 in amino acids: CATSSSEGRVASHQPQHF. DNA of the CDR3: TGTGCCACCAGCTCCTCAGAGGGGAGGGTAGCTTCCCACCAGCCCCAGCATTTT.

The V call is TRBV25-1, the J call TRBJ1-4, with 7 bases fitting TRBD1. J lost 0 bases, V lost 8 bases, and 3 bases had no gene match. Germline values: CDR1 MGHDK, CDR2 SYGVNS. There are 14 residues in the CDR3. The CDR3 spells CASGGQATNEKLFF. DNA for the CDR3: TGTGCCAGCGGTGGACAGGCAACTAATGAAAAACTGTTTTTT.